What follows describes a single TCR beta chain. Its antigen is not known. The data stem from a study of neoadjuvant anti-PD-1 for oral cavity cancer. The V gene's germline CDR1 is MDHEN and CDR2 SYDVKM. The CDR3 is 15 residues long. The ends lost 2 bases at V and 2 bases at J; junction bases unmatched: 2. Most PBMC samples had approximately 480 ng input DNA in six replicates. Assay used: immunoSEQ multiplex PCR; TCRdb lists only in-frame clones, some missing. Altogether fewer than 8,500 clones are present, more than 65% being singletons, with the ten largest covering about 3.4%. These oral cavity squamous cell carcinomas were HPV-negative and locally advanced. Study-level results: Higher pretreatment Treg/Th17 ratios tracked higher pretreatment blood clonality. Each response group had just a few patients in TCR analyses.

The sequencing here drew on PBMCs, taken before nivolumab (anti-PD-1) treatment. The chain couples TRBV28 to TRBJ2-1; 8 bases map to TRBD2. The TCR sequence derives from a person between 35 and 79 years old with oral cavity squamous cell carcinoma. This CDR3 reads CASSLNGGAYNEQFF. CDR3 nucleotide sequence: TGTGCCAGCAGTTTAAACGGGGGGGCCTACAATGAGCAGTTCTTC.